This T cell receptor beta chain stems from a study of blood T cell repertoires in COVID-19. Clones were sequenced by immunoSEQ multiplex PCR, and TCRdb holds only the in-frame ones, with some missing. The sample has about 180,000 clones; less than 90% are singletons. This CDR3 has 15 residues. V was shortened by 6 bases and J by 3 bases, with 18 bases between the two germline ends. CDR1 is MNHEY and CDR2 is SVGAGI in the germline V gene. Ages ranged from about 18 to 89 years, with residence in 24 US areas. This clone was seen a handful of times. This chain links TRBV6-5 with TRBJ2-7; the D gene is possibly TRBD1 (6 bases). Sequenced: PBMCs or T cells enriched from blood (not recorded which). This clonotype originated in a human donor with acute COVID-19. The donor label of this sample is uncertain. The CDR3 loop is CASRLSQDSFYEQYF. DNA of the CDR3: TGTGCCAGCAGATTGTCTCAGGACAGTTTCTACGAGCAGTACTTC.